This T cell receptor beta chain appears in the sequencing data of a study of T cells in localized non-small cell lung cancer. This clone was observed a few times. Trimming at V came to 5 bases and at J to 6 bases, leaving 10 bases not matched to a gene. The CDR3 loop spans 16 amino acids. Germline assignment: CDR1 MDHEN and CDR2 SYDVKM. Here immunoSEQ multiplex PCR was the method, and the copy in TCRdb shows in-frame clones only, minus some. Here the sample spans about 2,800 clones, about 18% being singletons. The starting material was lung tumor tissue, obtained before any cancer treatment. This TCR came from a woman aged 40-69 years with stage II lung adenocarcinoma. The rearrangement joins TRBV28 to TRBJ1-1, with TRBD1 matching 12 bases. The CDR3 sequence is CASSPGGTGGSAEAFF. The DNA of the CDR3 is TGTGCCAGCAGTCCCGGGGGGACAGGGGGCTCAGCTGAAGCTTTCTTT.